Presented here are 29 T cell receptor beta chains from one specimen sequenced in a study of Ad26.COV2.S vaccination and SARS-CoV-2 variants. Measured with immunoSEQ multiplex PCR; TCRdb has only the in-frame clones, and not every one. The repertoire consists of approximately 410,000 clones, with 92% occurring once and the leading ten covering approximately 1.7%. Treatment defined: roughly 20 received Ad26.COV2.S at low or high dose, single or two shots; a few received placebo; per-sample allocation not given. Sampling was performed 63 days after the first vaccine or placebo injection. The material was peripheral blood, obtained in a trial of Ad26.COV2.S vaccine versus placebo. The receptors here all came from a person aged 18-60 years who received the Ad26.COV2.S COVID-19 vaccine or a placebo.

The chain employs TRBV30 and TRBJ1-2, with TRBD1 matching over 12 bases. The junction had 10 bases not matched to a gene; V was cut back by 3 bases and J by 8 bases. CDR3 length: 15 amino acids. Germline CDR1 reads GTSNPN; CDR2 reads SVGIG (reference sequence). The CDR3, as DNA: TGTGCCTGGAGCCTGGGACAGGGGGCTCTATTAGGCTACACCTTC. Protein: CAWSLGQGALLGYTF.

The rearrangement joins TRBV18 to TRBJ1-4; D is unresolved. The V gene's germline CDR1 is KGHSH and CDR2 LQKENI. V shed 2 bases and J shed 2 bases, with 6 bases lying between them. The CDR3 is 14 residues long. CDR3 DNA: TGTGCCAGCTCACCAGGGGATACTAATGAAAAACTGTTTTTT. It yields the protein CASSPGDTNEKLFF.

The chain carries TRBV5-4 and TRBJ1-6; D not certain. Trimming removed 0 bases from V and 0 bases from J, with 10 bases in between. CDR3 length: 17 amino acids. Germline CDR1 and CDR2: SGHNT and YYREEE (reference sequence). CDR3 amino acids: CASSLEVRPSYNSPLHF. DNA of the CDR3: TGTGCCAGCAGCTTGGAAGTCAGGCCCTCCTATAATTCACCCCTCCACTTT.

The chain carries TRBV4-1 and TRBJ1-2; maybe TRBD1 (5 bases). The CDR3 loop spans 15 amino acids. Trimming cost V 3 bases and J 4 bases, with 15 bases left between them. Per the germline V gene, CDR1 is MGHRA and CDR2 is YSYEKL. CDR3 DNA sequence: TGCGCCAGCAGCCAGGACCGGACAAGCCCCTATGGCTACACCTTC. This encodes CASSQDRTSPYGYTF.

Worth noting for this clone: The same CDR3 is also encoded by other DNA sequences in this sample. This chain uses TRBV14 with TRBJ1-1; no firm D call. This CDR3 is built from 13 residues. V lost 3 bases and J lost 0, with 5 bases in between. Germline V gives CDR1 SGHDN, CDR2 FVKESK. In DNA form, the CDR3 reads TGTGCCAGCAGCCAGGCTATGAACACTGAAGCTTTCTTT. Translation: CASSQAMNTEAFF.

This chain uses TRBV13 with TRBJ1-1; TRBD1 matches at 7 bases. This CDR3 is 14 amino acids long. V lost 5 bases and J lost 5; bases outside the gene matches: 8. The V gene's germline CDR1 is PRHDT and CDR2 FYEKMQ (reference sequence). CDR3 DNA sequence: TGTGCCAGCAGCCTACGGACAGGAGAGACTGAAGCTTTCTTT. Translating it yields CASSLRTGETEAFF.

The chain uses TRBV9 and TRBJ2-7; 8 nucleotides align to TRBD1. J was trimmed by 1 base and V by 4 bases; bases with no gene match: 7. Germline CDR1 SGDLS, CDR2 YYNGEE. CDR3 length: 15 residues. This chain's CDR3 is CASSTRDRRSYEQYF. The CDR3 DNA reads TGTGCCAGCAGCACCCGGGACAGGAGATCCTACGAGCAGTACTTC.

The chain employs TRBV5-4 and TRBJ2-3; D gene uncertain. CDR1 is SGHNT and CDR2 is YYREEE in the germline V gene (reference sequence). The CDR3 totals 16 residues. Trimming pared 2 bases from V and 1 base from J, leaving 14 bases between. CDR3 amino acids: CASSFQASSRTDTQYF. DNA of the CDR3: TGTGCCAGCAGCTTCCAAGCGAGCTCCCGCACAGATACGCAGTATTTT.

The sample holds one count of this clone. The chain couples TRBV5-6 to TRBJ1-5, with 7 bases aligning to TRBD1. Germline loops: CDR1 SGHDT, CDR2 YYEEEE. V trimming: 1 base; J trimming: 5 bases; junction bases outside the gene matches: 3. This CDR3 contains 14 residues. The CDR3 DNA reads TGTGCCAGCAGCTTGCAAGGGGGCGATCAGCCCCAGCATTTT. It encodes CASSLQGGDQPQHF.

The chain recombines TRBV4-1 with TRBJ2-1, with D possibly TRBD2 on 5 matching bases. CDR3 length: 17 amino acids. CDR1 is MGHRA and CDR2 is YSYEKL in the germline V gene. V gave up 1 base and J gave up 5 bases, with 18 bases separating them. The CDR3 DNA reads TGCGCCAGCAGCCAAGGCGGGCAGTCAGGACCGAACAATGAGCAGTTCTTC. Its protein is CASSQGGQSGPNNEQFF.

About this clone: This specimen includes other DNA sequences encoding the same CDR3. The CDR3 nucleotides are TGCGCCAGCAGCTGGACTAGCGGGGGGTCATACAATGAGCAGTTCTTC. Translated, it gives CASSWTSGGSYNEQFF. The V gene is TRBV5-1, the J gene TRBJ2-1; the match to TRBD2 covers 14 bases. The V segment lost 3 bases and the J segment 4 bases; nucleotides outside the gene matches: 3. Germline assignment: CDR1 SGHRS and CDR2 YFSETQ. The CDR3 extends over 16 amino acids.

This clone was counted a single time. This chain joins TRBV11-2 and TRBJ1-1; TRBD1 matches at 7 bases. This CDR3 spans 15 amino acids. V trimming: 5 bases; J trimming: 0 bases; junction bases outside the gene matches: 6. CDR1 and CDR2 (germline): SGHAT, FQNNGV. As DNA, the CDR3 is TGTGCCAGCAGCATAAGAACAGGGGTGAACACTGAAGCTTTCTTT. The encoded protein is CASSIRTGVNTEAFF.

The CDR3 loop is CASSGQEASSYNEQFF. DNA for the CDR3: TGCGCCAGCAGTGGACAGGAGGCAAGCTCCTACAATGAGCAGTTCTTC. The chain links TRBV10-1 to TRBJ2-1, with a tentative D call TRBD1 (6 bases). The V gene's germline CDR1 is WNHNN and CDR2 SYGVQD (reference sequence). The CDR3 has 16 amino acids. Trimming took 4 bases from V and 0 from J, leaving 13 bases between them.

The chain employs TRBV11-3 and TRBJ1-1; D is ambiguous. In germline, CDR1 is SGHNT, CDR2 YENEEA. This CDR3 comprises 13 residues. V dropped 1 base and J dropped 5 bases, with 8 bases sitting between them. CDR3 bases: TGTGCCAGCAGCTTAGGGGTGACAACTGAAGCTTTCTTT. It specifies CASSLGVTTEAFF.

This chain joins TRBV18 and TRBJ2-3; tentatively, D is TRBD2 (5 bases). V was clipped by 3 bases and J by 1 base, with 20 bases between them. CDR1 is KGHSH and CDR2 is LQKENI in the germline V gene. CDR3 length equals 18 residues. CDR3: CASSPSMIRKGGTDTQYF. The CDR3 nucleotides are TGTGCCAGCTCACCCTCCATGATCCGAAAGGGAGGCACAGATACGCAGTATTTT. The whole variable domain, filled in from reference TRBV18 and TRBJ2-3, reads NAGVMQNPRHLVRRRGQEARLRCSPMKGHSHVYWYRQLPEEGLKFMVYLQKENIIDESGMPKERFSAEFPKEGPSILRIQQVVRGDSAAYFCASSPSMIRKGGTDTQYFGPGTRLTVL.

The chain couples TRBV19 to TRBJ1-1; no firm D call. This CDR3 has 15 residues. V was shortened by 4 bases and J by 0 bases, with 12 bases between the two germline ends. Germline CDR1 and CDR2: LNHDA and SQIVND (reference sequence). CDR3 in DNA: TGTGCCAGTAGTACTGACTCCCTGCTGAACACTGAAGCTTTCTTT. Translated: CASSTDSLLNTEAFF.

The chain combines TRBV6-5 with TRBJ1-1, with D hard to call. This CDR3 spans 12 amino acids. CDR1 and CDR2 (germline): MNHEY, SVGAGI. V was shortened by 6 bases and J by 6 bases, with 11 bases between the two germline ends. The CDR3 DNA reads TGTGCCAGCAGCAAACAAGTGGCTGAAGCTTTCTTT. This sequence encodes CASSKQVAEAFF.

The V call is TRBV7-9, the J call TRBJ1-1; D call uncertain. The CDR3 runs to 11 residues. Germline V gene data show CDR1 as SEHNR and CDR2 as FQNEAQ (reference sequence). Trimming cost V 5 bases and J 5 bases, with 6 bases left between them. The CDR3 coding sequence is TGTGCCAGCAGCCCCGGGACTGAAGCTTTCTTT. It yields the protein CASSPGTEAFF.

This clone has just one count. This sequence joins TRBV6-5 and TRBJ2-3, with a tentative D call TRBD1 (6 bases). Germline CDR1 and CDR2: MNHEY and SVGAGI. V was trimmed by 8 bases and J by 2 bases, leaving 14 bases between them. This CDR3 is 14 amino acids long. CDR3 coding DNA: TGTGCCAGCGGCTTTACAGGGTTCACAGATACGCAGTATTTT. Protein product: CASGFTGFTDTQYF.

V gene TRBV7-9 combines with J gene TRBJ2-3; TRBD1 matches at 9 bases. CDR1 is SEHNR, CDR2 FQNEAQ, per germline (reference sequence). With 4 bases clipped from V and 3 bases from J, the junction kept 5 bases outside the gene matches. CDR3 length: 15 amino acids. The CDR3 coding sequence is TGTGCCAGCAGCTCCCGGGACAGGGAAACAGATACGCAGTATTTT. Residues: CASSSRDRETDTQYF.

The CDR3 DNA reads TGTGCTAGTGGTTTTGTGGGGACCCAGTACTTC. This encodes CASGFVGTQYF. The chain links TRBV12-5 to TRBJ2-5; no reliable D call. Per the germline V gene, CDR1 is LGHNT and CDR2 is FRNRAP. V was clipped by 3 bases and J by 7 bases, with 6 bases between them. CDR3 length: 11 residues.

The rearrangement uses TRBV5-1 and TRBJ2-2; 8 bases align to TRBD2. The V and J ends lost 1 base and 2 bases, in that order; junction bases with no gene match: 4. Per the germline V gene, CDR1 is SGHRS and CDR2 is YFSETQ. The CDR3 is 16 residues long. In DNA form, the CDR3 reads TGCGCCAGCAGCTTGTTTAGCGGGGTCAACACCGGGGAGCTGTTTTTT. This sequence encodes CASSLFSGVNTGELFF.

V gene TRBV5-4 combines with J gene TRBJ1-2; 10 positions agree with TRBD1. CDR3 length: 17 amino acids. V lost 0 bases to trimming and J lost 4 bases; unmatched junction nucleotides: 9. Looked up from germline, CDR1 is SGHNT and CDR2 is YYREEE (reference sequence). Written as DNA, the CDR3 is TGTGCCAGCAGCTTGGAAAACCGACAGGGGGCGCTCTATGGCTACACCTTC. Residues: CASSLENRQGALYGYTF.

The chain combines TRBV4-3 with TRBJ2-1; 7 positions agree with TRBD2. After removal of 4 bases from V and 0 bases from J, the junction contained 6 bases not matched to a gene. The CDR3 has 16 amino acids. CDR1 LGHNA and CDR2 YSLEER come from the germline V gene. CDR3 nucleotides: TGCGCCAGCAGCCTCGGGGGGACTCCCTCCTACAATGAGCAGTTCTTC. Its translation is CASSLGGTPSYNEQFF.

The V gene is TRBV19, the J gene TRBJ2-1; D remains unclear. From germline, CDR1 is LNHDA and CDR2 SQIVND (reference sequence). The CDR3 has 14 amino acids. The V and J ends lost 6 bases and 0 bases respectively, with 9 bases between them. The CDR3 is CASSDPSSYNEQFF. CDR3 DNA sequence: TGTGCCAGTAGCGACCCCAGCTCCTACAATGAGCAGTTCTTC.

J is TRBJ2-5 and V is TRBV7-9, with TRBD1 matching 10 bases. The trim removed 4 bases at V and 5 bases at J, leaving 7 bases unmatched. CDR1 and CDR2 from the germline V gene are SEHNR and FQNEAQ (reference sequence). The CDR3 extends over 15 amino acids. This CDR3 reads CASSYGTGAQETQYF. In DNA, the CDR3 is TGTGCCAGCAGCTACGGGACAGGGGCCCAGGAGACCCAGTACTTC.

This chain joins TRBV6-5 and TRBJ2-2, with 7 bases matching TRBD1. CDR3 length equals 14 residues. V lost 8 bases, J lost 3 bases, and 6 bases stayed unmatched. Germline V CDR1 and CDR2: MNHEY, SVGAGI. In DNA, the CDR3 is TGTGCCAGCTCGACAGGGTCAGACACCGGGGAGCTGTTTTTT. The encoded protein is CASSTGSDTGELFF.

V and J are TRBV28 and TRBJ2-5, with 7 bases matching TRBD1. V dropped 2 bases and J dropped 5; count of bases not matched to a gene: 5. The CDR3 has 14 residues. Germline V gene lookup returns CDR1 MDHEN and CDR2 SYDVKM. CDR3 amino acids: CASSLARGWETQYF. CDR3 DNA sequence: TGTGCCAGCAGTTTAGCCAGGGGGTGGGAGACCCAGTACTTC. Full variable domain (outside the CDR3, taken from reference TRBV28 and TRBJ2-5): DVKVTQSSRYLVKRTGEKVFLECVQDMDHENMFWYRQDPGLGLRLIYFSYDVKMKEKGDIPEGYSVSREKKERFSLILESASTNQTSMYLCASSLARGWETQYFGPGTRLLVL.

This clone has more than one count but fewer than ten. The chain links TRBV4-3 to TRBJ1-3; a possible D gene is TRBD1 (6 bases). With 0 bases removed from V and 5 bases from J, the gap between germline ends came to 11 bases. The CDR3 sequence is 15 residues long. Germline loops: CDR1 LGHNA, CDR2 YSLEER. CDR3 protein: CASSQDQGHRNTIYF. CDR3 bases: TGCGCCAGCAGCCAAGATCAGGGACATAGAAACACCATATATTTT.